This T cell receptor beta chain derives from a study of shared clonotypes between healthy human individuals. Remarks on this clone: The antigen is undetermined. Other DNA sequences in this sample translate to the same CDR3.

Genomic DNA of each subset was evenly split across several immunoSEQ plates. Clones were sequenced by immunoSEQ multiplex PCR, and TCRdb holds only the in-frame ones, with some missing. This sample carries around 2.1 million clones, about 93% of them seen once, and the ten largest clones take 1.7%. Naive CD8 cells, CD45RO-negative and positively selected for CCR7, excluded terminally differentiated effector memory CD45RA+ cells. General observations from the study: Non-shared clonotypes displayed generation probabilities falling below those of clonotypes present in all four donors. Rarefaction revealed incomplete sorted-subset sequencing despite large depth.

CDR3 size: 15 residues. The V and J ends lost 6 bases and 0 bases respectively, with 14 bases between them. CDR1 and CDR2 from the germline V gene are MNHEY and SVGAGI. Sequencing input: naive CD8+ T cells from PBMCs. This chain uses TRBV6-5 with TRBJ1-1; a weak D match, TRBD1 (5 bases). This clonotype was obtained from a man between 18 and 29 years old in good health. Some clones in this sample may be carry-over from other donors' samples. The CDR3 DNA is TGTGCCAGCAGCCCCCGGGGGGGGATGAACACTGAAGCTTTCTTT. It is translated as CASSPRGGMNTEAFF.